A selection of T cell receptor beta chains follows, all from one sample in a study of cytomegalovirus exposure and HLA in healthy donors. The repertoire was sequenced with immunoSEQ multiplex PCR; TCRdb's copy has only in-frame clones and lacks some. Of about 190,000 clones in the sample, about 89% were seen once. Material: PBMCs. The receptor source for this set is a young man in good health and CMV-seronegative. Both conserved end residues are part of each CDR3. The D gene is left open where the match is weak.

cdr3_nt cdr3_aa d_call v_call cdr3_length j_call
TGTGCCAGCAGTTCCAGGGAAGGTTATGGCTACACCTTC CASSSREGYGYTF - TRBV27 13 TRBJ1-2
TGTGCCAGCCGCTCGGGAAACTATGGCTACACCTTC CASRSGNYGYTF - TRBV6-6 12 TRBJ1-2
TGTGCCAGCAGTCCGAGAAGACGGGGGAATTCACCCCTCCACTTT CASSPRRRGNSPLHF - TRBV28 15 TRBJ1-6
TGCAGCGTTGTCCAGGGGCCGACAGCTAATGAAAAACTGTTTTTT CSVVQGPTANEKLFF - TRBV29-1 15 TRBJ1-4
TGTGCGTCCCAACAGGGCACCGGGGAGCTGTTTTTT CASQQGTGELFF - TRBV7-7 12 TRBJ2-2
TGTGCCAGCAGTGAATCTTTCGTCCGTAGCTCCTACAATGAGCAGTTCTTC CASSESFVRSSYNEQFF - TRBV6-1 17 TRBJ2-1
TGTGCCAGCAGCCCCTCCTCGTGGACTGTATCTAACACCATATATTTT CASSPSSWTVSNTIYF - TRBV4-2 16 TRBJ1-3
TGTGCCAGCAAGCAAATTGATTCAGAAAAACTGTTTTTT CASKQIDSEKLFF - TRBV27 13 TRBJ1-4
TGTGCCAGCAGCTTAGAGGGGCCTGATACGCAGTATTTT CASSLEGPDTQYF - TRBV7-2 13 TRBJ2-3
TGTGCCGGCCAAGGGACAGGGGGCGGGTGGCGCACTGAAGCTTTCTTT CAGQGTGGGWRTEAFF TRBD1 TRBV6-6 16 TRBJ1-1